The 7 T cell receptor beta chains below come from one sample, sequenced in a study of beta chain features in type 1 diabetes. What was sequenced were expressed TCRB transcripts, since all of the isolated RNA had been reverse transcribed. TCRdb's table, derived via immunoSEQ multiplex PCR, lists solely in-frame clones and lacks some. The sample lists roughly 240,000 clones, 68% occurring once. Sequences were obtained from naive CD4+ T cells from blood. Receptor source: a man aged 25 to 40 in good health.

The V call is TRBV4-1, the J call TRBJ1-2; no firm D call. Trimming took 1 base from V and 6 from J, leaving 12 bases between them. Germline CDR1 and CDR2: MGHRA and YSYEKL. There are 14 residues in the CDR3. The CDR3 DNA reads as TGCGCCAGCAGCCAAGTTGGGAGGAACGATGGCTACACCTTC. It translates to CASSQVGRNDGYTF.

This clone appeared a single time. V is TRBV11-2 and J is TRBJ2-1; D perhaps matches TRBD2 (6 bases). This CDR3 has 16 residues. Germline V gene sequence: CDR1 SGHAT, CDR2 FQNNGV. The V gene lost 5 bases and the J gene lost 7 bases, with 21 bases spanning the gap. CDR3 in amino acids: CASSPPGRAGMNEQFF. As DNA, the CDR3 is TGTGCCAGCAGCCCGCCGGGCAGGGCGGGAATGAATGAGCAGTTCTTC.

The chain employs TRBV11-2 and TRBJ1-2; no reliable D call. Germline V gene lookup returns CDR1 SGHAT and CDR2 FQNNGV. The CDR3 covers 11 residues. V lost 7 bases, J lost 7 bases, and 10 bases lay in between. The CDR3 sequence is CASTSRTGYTF. In nucleotides, the CDR3 is TGTGCCAGCACCTCACGGACTGGCTACACCTTC. Supplemented by reference TRBV11-2 and TRBJ1-2, the full variable domain reads EAGVAQSPRYKIIEKRQSVAFWCNPISGHATLYWYQQILGQGPKLLIQFQNNGVVDDSQLPKDRFSAERLKGVDSTLKIQPAKLEDSAVYLCASTSRTGYTFGSGTRLTVV.

The J gene is TRBJ2-5, the V gene TRBV25-1, with 9 bases lining up with TRBD1. The CDR3 has 15 amino acids. Per germline, CDR1 MGHDK and CDR2 SYGVNS. The junction had 6 bases not matched to a gene; V was cut back by 5 bases and J by 2 bases. The CDR3 loop reads CASSSGQGWQETQYF. The CDR3 nucleotides read TGTGCCAGCAGTTCCGGACAGGGGTGGCAAGAGACCCAGTACTTC.

V gene TRBV30 combines with J gene TRBJ2-1, with D perhaps TRBD1 (5 bases). The CDR3 loop spans 13 amino acids. V gave up 7 bases and J gave up 6 bases, with 16 bases separating them. Germline V gives CDR1 GTSNPN, CDR2 SVGIG (reference sequence). The CDR3 region is CASRTPPSNEQFF. CDR3 DNA sequence: TGTGCCTCGCGGACACCACCGAGCAATGAGCAGTTCTTC.

The chain couples TRBV9 to TRBJ1-6; maybe TRBD1 (5 bases). This CDR3 has 13 amino acids. Trimming removed 5 bases at V and 9 bases at J, with 12 bases between. Germline CDR1 SGDLS, CDR2 YYNGEE. The DNA for the CDR3 is TGTGCCAGCAGTGGGGGGTTGGCTTCACCCCTCCACTTT. Translation: CASSGGLASPLHF.

This clone was seen a handful of times. The chain joins TRBV29-1 to TRBJ2-3, with 7 nucleotides matching TRBD2. Unmatched junction bases numbered 10, after V lost 4 bases and J lost 6 bases. The CDR3 runs 14 residues. Per germline, CDR1 SQVTM and CDR2 ANQGSEA. The CDR3 here is CSVGSEAGLDTQYF. The DNA for the CDR3 is TGCAGCGTTGGGTCCGAAGCGGGGCTCGATACGCAGTATTTT.